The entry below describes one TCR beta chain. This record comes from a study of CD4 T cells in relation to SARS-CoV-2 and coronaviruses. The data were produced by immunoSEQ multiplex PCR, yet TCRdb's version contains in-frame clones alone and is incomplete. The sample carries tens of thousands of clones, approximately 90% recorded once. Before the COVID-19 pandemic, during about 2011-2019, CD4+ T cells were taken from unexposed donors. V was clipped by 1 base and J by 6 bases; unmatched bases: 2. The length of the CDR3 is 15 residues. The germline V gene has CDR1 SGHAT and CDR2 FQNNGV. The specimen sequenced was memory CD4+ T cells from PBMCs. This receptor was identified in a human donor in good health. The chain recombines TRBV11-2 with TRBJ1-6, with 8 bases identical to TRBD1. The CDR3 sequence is CASSLGDRSNSPLHF. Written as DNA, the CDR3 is TGTGCCAGCAGCTTAGGGGACAGGAGTAATTCACCCCTCCACTTT.